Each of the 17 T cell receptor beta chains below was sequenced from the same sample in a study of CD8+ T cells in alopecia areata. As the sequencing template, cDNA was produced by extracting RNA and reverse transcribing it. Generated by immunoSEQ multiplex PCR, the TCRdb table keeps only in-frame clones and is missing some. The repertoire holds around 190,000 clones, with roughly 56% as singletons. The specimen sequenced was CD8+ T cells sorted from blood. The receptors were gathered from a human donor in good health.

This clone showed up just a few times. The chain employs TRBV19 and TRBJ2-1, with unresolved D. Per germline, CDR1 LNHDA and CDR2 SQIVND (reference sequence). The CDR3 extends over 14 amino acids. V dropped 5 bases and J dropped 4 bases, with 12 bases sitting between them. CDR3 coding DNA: TGTGCCAGTAGTTGGACCTTACCGTACAATGAGCAGTTCTTC. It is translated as CASSWTLPYNEQFF. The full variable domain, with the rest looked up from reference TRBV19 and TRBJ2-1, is DGGITQSPKYLFRKEGQNVTLSCEQNLNHDAMYWYRQDPGQGLRLIYYSQIVNDFQKGDIAEGYSVSREKKESFPLTVTSAQKNPTAFYLCASSWTLPYNEQFFGPGTRLTVL.

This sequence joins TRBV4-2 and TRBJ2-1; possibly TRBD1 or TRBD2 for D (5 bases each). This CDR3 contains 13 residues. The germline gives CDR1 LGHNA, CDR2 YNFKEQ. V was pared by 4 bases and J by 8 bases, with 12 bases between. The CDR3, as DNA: TGTGCCAGCAGCCCCCGGGACCGGGATGAGCAGTTCTTC. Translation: CASSPRDRDEQFF.

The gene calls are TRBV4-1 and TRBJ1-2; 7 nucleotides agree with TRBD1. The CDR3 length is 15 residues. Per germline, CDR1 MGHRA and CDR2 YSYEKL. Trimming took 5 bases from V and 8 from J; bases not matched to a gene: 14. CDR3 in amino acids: CASSSTRTGPLGYTF. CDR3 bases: TGCGCCAGCAGCTCCACACGGACAGGCCCCCTCGGCTACACCTTC.

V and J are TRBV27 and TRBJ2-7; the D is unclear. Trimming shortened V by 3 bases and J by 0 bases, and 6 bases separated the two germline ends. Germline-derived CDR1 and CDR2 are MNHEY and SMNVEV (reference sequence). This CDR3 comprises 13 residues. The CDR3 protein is CASSFLSSYEQYF. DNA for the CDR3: TGTGCCAGCAGTTTCCTCAGCTCCTACGAGCAGTACTTC.

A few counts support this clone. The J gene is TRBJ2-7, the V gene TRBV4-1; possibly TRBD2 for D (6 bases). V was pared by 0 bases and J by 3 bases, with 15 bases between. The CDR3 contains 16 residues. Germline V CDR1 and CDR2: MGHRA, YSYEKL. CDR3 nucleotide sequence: TGCGCCAGCAGCCAAGATCGGGAGAAGCCCCTCTACGAGCAGTACTTC. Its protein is CASSQDREKPLYEQYF.

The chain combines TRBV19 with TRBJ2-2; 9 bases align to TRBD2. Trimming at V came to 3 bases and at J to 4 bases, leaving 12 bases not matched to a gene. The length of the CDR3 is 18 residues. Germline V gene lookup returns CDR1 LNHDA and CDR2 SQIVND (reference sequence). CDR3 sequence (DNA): TGTGCCAGTAGTATTAGCGGGGGAACCGTGTTCGGCACCGGGGAGCTGTTTTTT. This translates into CASSISGGTVFGTGELFF.

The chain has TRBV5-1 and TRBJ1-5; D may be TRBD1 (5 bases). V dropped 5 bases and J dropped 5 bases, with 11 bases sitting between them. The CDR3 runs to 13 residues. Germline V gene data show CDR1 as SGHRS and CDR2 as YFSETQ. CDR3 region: CASRIGDHQPQHF. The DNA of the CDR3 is TGCGCCAGCAGAATAGGGGACCATCAGCCCCAGCATTTT.

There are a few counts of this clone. The CDR3 DNA sequence: TGTGCCAGCAGCCCCCAACAGGGTTATGGCTACACCTTC. It specifies CASSPQQGYGYTF. This rearrangement joins TRBV6-1 to TRBJ1-2; D may be TRBD1 (6 bases). Trimming stripped 6 bases from V and 5 bases from J, with 13 bases between. Germline values: CDR1 MNHNS, CDR2 SASEGT. The CDR3 extends over 13 amino acids.

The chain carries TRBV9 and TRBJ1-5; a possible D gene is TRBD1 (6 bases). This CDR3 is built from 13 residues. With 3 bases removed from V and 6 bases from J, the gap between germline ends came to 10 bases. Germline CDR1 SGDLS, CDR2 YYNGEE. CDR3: CASSAGDAQPQHF. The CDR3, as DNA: TGTGCCAGCAGCGCAGGGGACGCTCAGCCCCAGCATTTT. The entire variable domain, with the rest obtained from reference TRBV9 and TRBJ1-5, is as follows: DSGVTQTPKHLITATGQRVTLRCSPRSGDLSVYWYQQSLDQGLQFLIQYYNGEERAKGNILERFSAQQFPDLHSELNLSSLELGDSALYFCASSAGDAQPQHFGDGTRLSIL.

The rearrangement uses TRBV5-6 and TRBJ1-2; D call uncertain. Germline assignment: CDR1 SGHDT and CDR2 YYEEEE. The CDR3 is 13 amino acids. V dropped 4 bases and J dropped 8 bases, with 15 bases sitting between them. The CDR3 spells CASSLPSGSGYTF. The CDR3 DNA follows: TGTGCCAGCAGCCTTCCATCGGGAAGCGGCTACACCTTC. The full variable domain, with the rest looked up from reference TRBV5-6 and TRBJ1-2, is DAGVTQSPTHLIKTRGQQVTLRCSPKSGHDTVSWYQQALGQGPQFIFQYYEEEERQRGNFPDRFSGHQFPNYSSELNVNALLLGDSALYLCASSLPSGSGYTFGSGTRLTVV.

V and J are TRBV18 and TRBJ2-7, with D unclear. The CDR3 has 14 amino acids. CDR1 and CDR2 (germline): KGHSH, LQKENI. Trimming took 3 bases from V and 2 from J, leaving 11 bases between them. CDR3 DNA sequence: TGTGCCAGCTCACCTCGCGCAAGGGCCTACGAGCAGTACTTC. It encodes CASSPRARAYEQYF.

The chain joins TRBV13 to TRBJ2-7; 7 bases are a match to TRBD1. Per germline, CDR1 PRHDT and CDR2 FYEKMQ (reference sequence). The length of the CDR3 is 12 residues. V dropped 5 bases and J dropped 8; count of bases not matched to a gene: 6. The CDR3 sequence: CASSIDREQQYF. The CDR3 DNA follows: TGTGCCAGCAGCATTGACAGGGAGCAGCAGTACTTC.

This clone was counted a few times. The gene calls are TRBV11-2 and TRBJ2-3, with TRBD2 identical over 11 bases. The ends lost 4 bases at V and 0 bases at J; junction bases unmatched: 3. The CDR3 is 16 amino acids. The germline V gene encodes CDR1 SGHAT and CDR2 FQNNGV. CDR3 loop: CASSSGTSGSTDTQYF. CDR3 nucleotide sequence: TGTGCCAGCAGCTCCGGGACTAGCGGAAGCACAGATACGCAGTATTTT.

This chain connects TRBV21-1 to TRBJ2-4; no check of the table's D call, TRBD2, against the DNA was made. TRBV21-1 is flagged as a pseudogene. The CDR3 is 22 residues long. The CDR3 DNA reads TGTGCCAGCAGCCGAAACCTCTCCGTCCGGAATAGCTCAGCTAATGACAAAAACATTCAGTACTTC. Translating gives CASSRNLSVRNSSANDKNIQYF.

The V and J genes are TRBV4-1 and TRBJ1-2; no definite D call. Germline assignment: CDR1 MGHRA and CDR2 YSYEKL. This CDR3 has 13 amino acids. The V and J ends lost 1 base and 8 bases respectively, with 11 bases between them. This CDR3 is CASSQVGGNGYTF. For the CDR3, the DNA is TGCGCCAGCAGCCAAGTGGGAGGGAACGGCTACACCTTC.

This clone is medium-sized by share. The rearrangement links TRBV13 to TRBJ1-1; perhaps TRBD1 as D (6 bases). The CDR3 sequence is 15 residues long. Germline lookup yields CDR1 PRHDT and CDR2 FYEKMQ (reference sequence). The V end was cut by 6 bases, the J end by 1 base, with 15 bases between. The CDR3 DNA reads TGTGCCAGCAGAATTAGGGGGGCCCAGAACACTGAAGCTTTCTTT. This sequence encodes CASRIRGAQNTEAFF.

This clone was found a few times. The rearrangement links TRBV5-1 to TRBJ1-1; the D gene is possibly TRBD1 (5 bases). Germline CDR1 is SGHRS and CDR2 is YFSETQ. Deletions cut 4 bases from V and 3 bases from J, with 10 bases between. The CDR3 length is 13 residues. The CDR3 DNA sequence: TGCGCCAGCAGCCCCTCAGGGTACACTGAAGCTTTCTTT. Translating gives CASSPSGYTEAFF.